Listed here are 16 T cell receptor beta chains from one sample, sequenced in a study of T cells in localized non-small cell lung cancer. TCRdb's table, derived via immunoSEQ multiplex PCR, lists solely in-frame clones and lacks some. This sample yields 90,000 to 100,000 clones, of which just over 90% are seen a single time; over 4% belongs to the top ten. The material sequenced was PBMCs, taken before any cancer treatment. The receptors shown here come from a woman aged 40-69 years with stage II squamous cell lung carcinoma.

The DNA of the CDR3 is TGTGCCAGCGGAAAATCGGACATTCCTAACTATGGCTACACCTTC. It yields the protein CASGKSDIPNYGYTF. This sequence joins TRBV27 and TRBJ1-2, with a weak D call TRBD1 (5 bases). This CDR3 is built from 15 residues. CDR1 MNHEY and CDR2 SMNVEV come from the germline V gene (reference sequence). Trimming removed 8 bases from V and 0 bases from J, with 16 bases in between.

The chain employs TRBV29-1 and TRBJ1-5, with TRBD1 as a possible D gene (5 bases). CDR3 length: 13 amino acids. Trimming took 5 bases from V and 9 from J, leaving 17 bases between them. Looked up from germline, CDR1 is SQVTM and CDR2 is ANQGSEA. CDR3 amino acids: CSVTSGPGLPQHF. The CDR3 bases are TGCAGCGTTACCTCAGGGCCGGGATTGCCCCAGCATTTT.

This chain joins TRBV28 and TRBJ1-2, with a tentative D call TRBD1 (5 bases). Germline V gene lookup returns CDR1 MDHEN and CDR2 SYDVKM. V lost 9 bases, J lost 1 base, and 12 bases lay in between. The length of the CDR3 is 13 residues. The CDR3 DNA sequence: TGTGCCAGTACTACACAGGATAACTATGGCTACACCTTC. Its protein product is CASTTQDNYGYTF.

The chain carries TRBV5-8 and TRBJ2-7; 9 bases map to TRBD1. Germline values: CDR1 SGHTS, CDR2 YDEGEE. J was trimmed by 2 bases and V by 3 bases; bases with no gene match: 6. CDR3 size: 15 residues. CDR3: CASSSRGTGTYEQYF. In DNA form, the CDR3 reads TGTGCCAGCAGCTCCCGAGGGACAGGGACCTACGAGCAGTACTTC.

The V gene is TRBV19, the J gene TRBJ2-1; no firm D call. Germline V gives CDR1 LNHDA, CDR2 SQIVND (reference sequence). Between the trimmed V and J ends, which lost 3 bases and 9 bases, there was a span of 9 bases. There are 12 residues in the CDR3. CDR3 in amino acids: CASSMAWGEQFF. The CDR3, as DNA: TGTGCCAGTAGTATGGCATGGGGTGAGCAGTTCTTC.

A single count supports this clone. The V and J genes are TRBV28 and TRBJ2-7, with 8 bases lining up with TRBD1. CDR1 and CDR2 (germline): MDHEN, SYDVKM. The CDR3 has 14 amino acids. Trimming cost V 6 bases and J 2 bases; bases outside gene matches: 6. The CDR3 DNA follows: TGTGCCAGCAGCCCCCGGACAGGGCCCTACGAGCAGTACTTC. Translation gives CASSPRTGPYEQYF. Looking up the rest from reference TRBV28 and TRBJ2-7 gives the full variable domain: DVKVTQSSRYLVKRTGEKVFLECVQDMDHENMFWYRQDPGLGLRLIYFSYDVKMKEKGDIPEGYSVSREKKERFSLILESASTNQTSMYLCASSPRTGPYEQYFGPGTRLTVT.

This CDR3 reads CASSPRTALNEKLFF. For the CDR3, the DNA is TGCGCCAGCAGCCCACGGACGGCCCTTAATGAAAAACTGTTTTTT. The chain has TRBV5-1 and TRBJ1-4; no reliable D call. V was trimmed by 4 bases and J by 4 bases, leaving 14 bases between them. CDR1 and CDR2 from the germline V gene are SGHRS and YFSETQ. The CDR3 extends over 15 amino acids.

V is TRBV27 and J is TRBJ2-2; 11 nucleotides match TRBD2. There are 21 residues in the CDR3. The trim removed 3 bases at V and 7 bases at J, leaving 22 bases unmatched. CDR1 is MNHEY and CDR2 is SMNVEV in the germline V gene (reference sequence). CDR3 sequence: CASSLTGRGWLAGGPSGELFF. CDR3 in DNA: TGTGCCAGCAGTTTGACGGGACGGGGATGGTTAGCGGGGGGGCCGAGCGGGGAGCTGTTTTTT.

The chain couples TRBV5-6 to TRBJ2-7; D is possibly TRBD1 (6 bases). Germline lookup yields CDR1 SGHDT and CDR2 YYEEEE. This CDR3 spans 17 amino acids. The V and J ends lost 1 base and 1 base respectively, with 18 bases between them. CDR3 coding DNA: TGTGCCAGCAGCTTGATATCTGCAGGGGCTATTTCCTACGAGCAGTACTTC. This encodes CASSLISAGAISYEQYF.

The chain carries TRBV28 and TRBJ1-1; maybe TRBD1 (5 bases). Trimming stripped 5 bases from V and 0 bases from J, with 13 bases between. The CDR3 runs 15 residues. Germline loops: CDR1 MDHEN, CDR2 SYDVKM. As DNA, the CDR3 is TGTGCCAGCAGTCCTCACCAGGGAATGAACACTGAAGCTTTCTTT. It specifies CASSPHQGMNTEAFF.

The rearrangement uses TRBV5-1 and TRBJ2-3; either TRBD1 or TRBD2 may supply D (5 bases each). Germline-derived CDR1 and CDR2 are SGHRS and YFSETQ. V gave up 0 bases and J gave up 4 bases, with 15 bases separating them. This CDR3 is built from 16 residues. Here the CDR3 reads CASSLGSRVGADTQYF. The DNA of the CDR3 is TGCGCCAGCAGCTTGGGTTCCAGGGTGGGAGCAGATACGCAGTATTTT.

The V call is TRBV5-4, the J call TRBJ2-1; no definite D call. CDR3 length: 14 amino acids. Trimming left V 2 bases short and J 8 bases short, with 14 bases between. Germline V CDR1 and CDR2: SGHNT, YYREEE (reference sequence). This chain's CDR3 is CASSLQRRNDEQFF. CDR3 DNA sequence: TGTGCCAGCAGCTTACAGAGACGCAATGATGAGCAGTTCTTC.

The chain recombines TRBV4-2 with TRBJ1-1; possible D gene TRBD1, 5 bases. V was pared by 4 bases and J by 1 base, with 10 bases between. The CDR3 totals 14 residues. CDR1 LGHNA and CDR2 YNFKEQ come from the germline V gene. The CDR3 nucleotides are TGTGCCAGCAGCCTGGGCAGGGAGAACACTGAAGCTTTCTTT. Its protein is CASSLGRENTEAFF.

This clone is a singleton in its sample. This chain uses TRBV19 with TRBJ2-7, with TRBD1 matching 9 bases. CDR1 is LNHDA and CDR2 is SQIVND in the germline V gene (reference sequence). The CDR3 totals 15 residues. Trimming at V came to 6 bases and at J to 3 bases, leaving 9 bases not matched to a gene. The chain's CDR3 is CASSGTGQNLYEQYF. CDR3 DNA sequence: TGTGCCAGTAGCGGGACAGGGCAAAACCTCTACGAGCAGTACTTC. Full variable domain (missing parts from reference TRBV19 and TRBJ2-7): DGGITQSPKYLFRKEGQNVTLSCEQNLNHDAMYWYRQDPGQGLRLIYYSQIVNDFQKGDIAEGYSVSREKKESFPLTVTSAQKNPTAFYLCASSGTGQNLYEQYFGPGTRLTVT.

The rearrangement links TRBV5-6 to TRBJ1-2; no reliable D call. Deletions cut 0 bases from V and 4 bases from J, with 7 bases between. The CDR3 loop spans 13 amino acids. CDR1 is SGHDT, CDR2 YYEEEE, per germline. The CDR3 loop is CASSLEAGYGYTF. The CDR3 DNA is TGTGCCAGCAGCTTGGAGGCCGGCTATGGCTACACCTTC.

The rearrangement uses TRBV5-6 and TRBJ1-1; D uncertain. The CDR3 spans 15 residues. Trimming cost V 4 bases and J 0 bases, with 13 bases left between them. Per germline, CDR1 SGHDT and CDR2 YYEEEE. The CDR3: CASSLVGGMNTEAFF. CDR3 in DNA: TGTGCCAGCAGCCTAGTCGGAGGGATGAACACTGAAGCTTTCTTT.